The next 28 T cell receptor beta chains were all read from a single sample in a study of a mutant IDH1 vaccine in newly diagnosed glioma. Time point defined: week 35, safety follow-up. In every dose of vaccine, 300 ug of mutant IDH1 20-mer peptide was given alongside topical imiquimod. For these receptors, no antigen is known. Sequencing used immunoSEQ multiplex PCR; TCRdb keeps in-frame clones, though not all of them. The sample holds around 52,000 clones, less than 80% seen once. This material consisted of PBMCs, taken from a glioma patient whose treatment included an IDH1 peptide vaccine. These receptors originate from a man aged 35-49 years with glioma.

This clone was seen a handful of times. V is TRBV10-1 and J is TRBJ1-5; 7 bases line up with TRBD1. Unmatched junction bases numbered 5, after V lost 3 bases and J lost 3 bases. Germline CDR1 WNHNN, CDR2 SYGVQD (reference sequence). The CDR3 covers 15 residues. CDR3 nucleotides: TGCGCCAGCAGTGACACAGGGGATCCCAATCAGCCCCAGCATTTT. It is translated as CASSDTGDPNQPQHF.

The chain combines TRBV10-3 with TRBJ2-3; 8 bases agree with TRBD2. This CDR3 is 16 amino acids long. V lost 11 bases to trimming and J lost 1 base; unmatched junction nucleotides: 14. CDR1 and CDR2 (germline): ENHRY, SYGVKD. CDR3 DNA sequence: TGTGCCGTGGGGGCGGGAGGCCCCGGAGGCACAGATACGCAGTATTTT. This gives the protein CAVGAGGPGGTDTQYF.

This clone was counted a few times. The chain is built from TRBV5-1 and TRBJ1-1; D unresolved. V gave up 4 bases and J gave up 6 bases, with 10 bases separating them. CDR1 is SGHRS, CDR2 YFSETQ, per germline. The CDR3 sequence is 12 residues long. The CDR3 nucleotides are TGCGCCAGCAGCGAGCGCCAGGCTGAAGCTTTCTTT. Translation gives CASSERQAEAFF. The whole variable domain, filled in from reference TRBV5-1 and TRBJ1-1, reads KAGVTQTPRYLIKTRGQQVTLSCSPISGHRSVSWYQQTPGQGLQFLFEYFSETQRNKGNFPGRFSGRQFSNSRSEMNVSTLELGDSALYLCASSERQAEAFFGQGTRLTVV.

This clone showed up just once. The rearrangement joins TRBV6-6 to TRBJ2-3; D possibly corresponds to TRBD2 (6 bases). The CDR3 sequence is 16 residues long. The V gene lost 0 bases and the J gene lost 4 bases, with 14 bases spanning the gap. Germline assignment: CDR1 MNHNY and CDR2 SVGAGI (reference sequence). The chain's CDR3 is CASSYSHSGKPDTQYF. CDR3 in DNA: TGTGCCAGCAGTTACTCGCATAGCGGAAAGCCAGATACGCAGTATTTT.

V gene TRBV28 combines with J gene TRBJ1-1; D remains ambiguous. Germline V gives CDR1 MDHEN, CDR2 SYDVKM. The CDR3 consists of 13 residues. Trimming took off 5 bases at V and 0 bases at J, with 7 bases between the two ends. CDR3 protein: CASSPTLNTEAFF. The CDR3 nucleotides read TGTGCCAGCAGTCCGACACTGAACACTGAAGCTTTCTTT.

This clone was detected a few times. Other DNA variants within this sample encode the same CDR3. The V and J genes are TRBV10-1 and TRBJ1-1; TRBD1 agrees at 7 bases. The CDR3 consists of 13 residues. Losses at the gene ends were 8 bases for V and 0 bases for J; bases not matched to a gene: 3. Germline V gene data show CDR1 as WNHNN and CDR2 as SYGVQD (reference sequence). The CDR3 loop is CASQGGMNTEAFF. CDR3 nucleotide sequence: TGCGCCAGCCAGGGGGGAATGAACACTGAAGCTTTCTTT.

J is TRBJ2-3 and V is TRBV14; 12 bases line up with TRBD2. J was trimmed by 4 bases and V by 1 base; bases with no gene match: 6. Germline V gives CDR1 SGHDN, CDR2 FVKESK. The CDR3 sequence is 17 residues long. As DNA, the CDR3 is TGTGCCAGCAGCCAAGCCGTACTAGCGGGAGGACCAGATACGCAGTATTTT. Its protein product is CASSQAVLAGGPDTQYF.

V is TRBV7-2 and J is TRBJ2-3, with 8 nucleotides matching TRBD2. The CDR3 totals 15 residues. Germline CDR1 reads SGHTA; CDR2 reads FQGNSA. V trimming: 5 bases; J trimming: 3 bases; junction bases outside the gene matches: 7. CDR3 in amino acids: CASSQSGRKTDTQYF. CDR3 nucleotides: TGTGCCAGCAGCCAAAGCGGGAGAAAAACAGATACGCAGTATTTT. The variable domain in full, with the rest retrieved from reference TRBV7-2 and TRBJ2-3, is GAGVSQSPSNKVTEKGKDVELRCDPISGHTALYWYRQSLGQGLEFLIYFQGNSAPDKSGLPSDRFSAERTGGSVSTLTIQRTQQEDSAVYLCASSQSGRKTDTQYFGPGTRLTVL.

This clone occurred a few times. This chain uses TRBV5-4 with TRBJ1-2; maybe TRBD1 (6 bases). The length of the CDR3 is 14 residues. Per germline, CDR1 SGHNT and CDR2 YYREEE (reference sequence). V was pared by 4 bases and J by 8 bases, with 18 bases between. CDR3 residues: CASSIPTGQGGYTF. Here the CDR3 DNA reads TGTGCCAGCAGCATACCGACAGGCCAGGGAGGCTACACCTTC.

Note on this clone: The junction departs from germline at one end; a sequencing error may be responsible. The CDR3 DNA follows: TGTGCCAGCAGCTTAGGTCGGGCATCTAACTATGGCTACGCCTTC. Amino acid sequence: CASSLGRASNYGYAF. The rearrangement joins TRBV7-2 to TRBJ1-2; D gene ambiguous. The CDR3 spans 15 residues. CDR1 SGHTA and CDR2 FQGNSA come from the germline V gene. Filled out from reference TRBV7-2 and TRBJ1-2, the complete variable domain reads GAGVSQSPSNKVTEKGKDVELRCDPISGHTALYWYRQSLGQGLEFLIYFQGNSAPDKSGLPSDRFSAERTGGSVSTLTIQRTQQEDSAVYLCASSLGRASNYGYAFGSGTRLTVV.

The chain recombines TRBV27 with TRBJ2-3; a possible D gene is TRBD2 (5 bases). The germline V gene encodes CDR1 MNHEY and CDR2 SMNVEV (reference sequence). V gave up 5 bases and J gave up 2 bases, with 14 bases separating them. This CDR3 has 15 residues. The CDR3 DNA is TGTGCCAGCAGTCCCGGACTCCTTCTCACAGATACGCAGTATTTT. It codes for CASSPGLLLTDTQYF.

The chain is built from TRBV29-1 and TRBJ1-2; maybe TRBD1 (5 bases). V was cut by 6 bases and J by 7 bases, with 18 bases left in between. This CDR3 comprises 13 residues. Germline lookup yields CDR1 SQVTM and CDR2 ANQGSEA. The CDR3 coding sequence is TGCAGCGTACGCGGGGATGGGGCGGGTGGCTACACCTTC. Translating gives CSVRGDGAGGYTF.

CDR3 nucleotide sequence: TGCAGCGCACCCGTCCAAGAGACCCAGTACTTC. Encoded protein: CSAPVQETQYF. V usage is TRBV29-1 and J usage is TRBJ2-5; D is unclear. V shed 7 bases and J shed 1 base, with 7 bases lying between them. Looked up from germline, CDR1 is SQVTM and CDR2 is ANQGSEA. The CDR3 loop spans 11 amino acids.

The chain recombines TRBV27 with TRBJ2-7; the D is unclear. The CDR3 consists of 16 residues. CDR1 and CDR2 (germline): MNHEY, SMNVEV (reference sequence). The V end lost 2 bases, the J end lost 0 bases, and 14 bases lay between the germline ends. The DNA of the CDR3 is TGTGCCAGCAGTTTAAGTAACAGCTTCTCCTCCTACGAGCAGTACGTC. Translation: CASSLSNSFSSYEQYV.

The V and J genes are TRBV7-8 and TRBJ1-1, with TRBD1 as a possible D gene (6 bases). V was pared by 3 bases and J by 4 bases, with 15 bases between. The V gene's germline CDR1 is SGHVS and CDR2 FQNEAQ. This CDR3 has 15 residues. CDR3 nucleotide sequence: TGTGCCAGCAGCTTGTCGGGGGGCAGTGCCACTGAAGCTTTCTTT. Translation: CASSLSGGSATEAFF.

This chain connects TRBV16 to TRBJ1-2; weak D call: TRBD1 (6 bases). Germline assignment: CDR1 KGHSY and CDR2 FQNENV. CDR3 length: 16 residues. V lost 0 bases and J 3 bases, leaving 14 bases between the germline ends. CDR3 in amino acids: CASSQSSGGQDYGYTF. The CDR3 DNA reads TGTGCCAGCAGCCAATCATCGGGGGGGCAAGACTATGGCTACACCTTC.

The CDR3 protein is CASSLATGYQPQHF. The CDR3 DNA follows: TGTGCCAGCAGCTTGGCCACTGGGTACCAGCCCCAGCATTTT. The chain links TRBV5-6 to TRBJ1-5, with D hard to call. The CDR3 is made up of 14 amino acids. The ends were cut back, 0 bases at V and 7 bases at J, with 11 bases in the middle. Germline V gene sequence: CDR1 SGHDT, CDR2 YYEEEE.

This clone has more than one count but fewer than ten. The chain carries TRBV6-4 and TRBJ1-5, with a tentative D call TRBD1 (5 bases). CDR3 length equals 16 residues. Germline-derived CDR1 and CDR2 are MRHNA and SNTAGT. V was pared by 10 bases and J by 1 base, with 20 bases between. The CDR3 protein is CATVVQARGSNQPQHF. CDR3 bases: TGTGCCACGGTAGTACAGGCGAGAGGAAGCAATCAGCCCCAGCATTTT.

This chain links TRBV4-2 with TRBJ2-5; no reliable D call. V lost 1 base, J lost 5 bases, and 8 bases lay in between. The CDR3 length is 13 residues. The germline CDR1 and CDR2 sequences are LGHNA and YNFKEQ. The CDR3 region is CASSQGRLETQYF. The CDR3, as DNA: TGTGCCAGCAGCCAAGGACGCCTCGAGACCCAGTACTTC.

The gene calls are TRBV6-1 and TRBJ2-7; possible D gene TRBD2, 5 bases. The CDR3 loop spans 11 amino acids. Germline CDR1 is MNHNS and CDR2 is SASEGT. Trimming took off 0 bases at V and 12 bases at J, with 9 bases between the two ends. CDR3 loop: CASSEAGVWYV. The CDR3 DNA sequence: TGTGCCAGCAGTGAAGCCGGGGTTTGGTACGTC.

The chain uses TRBV11-3 and TRBJ2-3, with 8 bases that match TRBD2. Germline values: CDR1 SGHNT, CDR2 YENEEA. The CDR3 is 15 amino acids. Germline trimming cut 4 bases from V and 9 bases from J; bases unmatched to any gene: 12. CDR3 in DNA: TGTGCCAGCAGCTCAGACACTTCGGGAGGGAGGACGCAGTATTTT. Protein sequence: CASSSDTSGGRTQYF. Combining the CDR3 with reference TRBV11-3 and TRBJ2-3 gives the whole variable domain EAGVVQSPRYKIIEKKQPVAFWCNPISGHNTLYWYLQNLGQGPELLIRYENEEAVDDSQLPKDRFSAERLKGVDSTLKIQPAELGDSAVYLCASSSDTSGGRTQYFGPGTRLTVL.

This clone has just one count. The V call is TRBV30, the J call TRBJ1-2; 9 positions match TRBD1. Trimming cost V 0 bases and J 12 bases; bases outside gene matches: 8. CDR3 length: 13 amino acids. In germline, CDR1 is GTSNPN, CDR2 SVGIG (reference sequence). In DNA, the CDR3 is TGTGCCTGGAGTGTGGGACAGGGACGTAAGAACACCTTC. This gives the protein CAWSVGQGRKNTF.

In its sample, this clone was seen a few times. The chain couples TRBV7-8 to TRBJ2-3, with D maybe TRBD2 (5 bases). The CDR3 runs 12 residues. Germline CDR1 is SGHVS and CDR2 is FQNEAQ. The V end lost 3 bases, the J end lost 11 bases, and 12 bases lay between the germline ends. The CDR3 coding sequence is TGTGCCAGCAGCTTTGGACTCGTCGTGCAGTATTTT. Protein: CASSFGLVVQYF.

This sequence joins TRBV5-8 and TRBJ2-1; the match to TRBD2 covers 7 bases. The CDR3 extends over 17 amino acids. The V gene's germline CDR1 is SGHTS and CDR2 YDEGEE. V dropped 0 bases and J dropped 8; count of bases not matched to a gene: 14. The CDR3 region is CASSLERAGKGSDEQFF. The CDR3 DNA reads TGTGCCAGCAGCTTGGAACGAGCGGGAAAGGGCAGCGATGAGCAGTTCTTC.

This clone came up a few times. The chain joins TRBV6-1 to TRBJ2-7; possibly TRBD2 for D (5 bases). The CDR3 has 14 residues. Trimming removed 8 bases from V and 5 bases from J, with 19 bases in between. CDR1 MNHNS and CDR2 SASEGT come from the germline V gene. CDR3 DNA sequence: TGTGCCAGCGCTCCTGACTATAACGCCCACGAGCAGTACTTC. It translates to CASAPDYNAHEQYF.

This clone was seen more than once but under ten times. The chain links TRBV9 to TRBJ2-1; D is unresolved. The CDR3 sequence is 13 residues long. V lost 0 bases to trimming and J lost 6 bases, with 7 bases between them. The germline CDR1 and CDR2 sequences are SGDLS and YYNGEE. The CDR3, as DNA: TGTGCCAGCAGCGTAGGCCCAGGCAATGAGCAGTTCTTC. Translation gives CASSVGPGNEQFF.

This rearrangement joins TRBV6-5 to TRBJ1-6, with 7 bases matching TRBD1. The germline gives CDR1 MNHEY, CDR2 SVGAGI. Trimming removed 2 bases from V and 4 bases from J; junction bases left unmatched: 2. The CDR3 extends over 15 amino acids. The CDR3 DNA reads TGTGCCAGCAGTTACCGGGACAGTTATAATTCACCCCTCCACTTT. Residues: CASSYRDSYNSPLHF.

Many counts were recorded for this clone. The chain carries TRBV4-2 and TRBJ2-5; D is undetermined. The CDR3 is 13 amino acids. V lost 5 bases, J lost 0 bases, and 7 bases lay in between. Germline-derived CDR1 and CDR2 are LGHNA and YNFKEQ. The DNA of the CDR3 is TGTGCCAGCAGCAGGAACGACCAAGAGACCCAGTACTTC. Translation: CASSRNDQETQYF.